This record concerns one TCR beta chain sequence. Here immunoSEQ multiplex PCR was the method, and the copy in TCRdb shows in-frame clones only, minus some. The table lists a few million clones, roughly nine tenths of them singletons. CDR1 and CDR2 (germline): SGHNT, YYREEE (reference sequence). This CDR3 region has 14 residues. V shed 3 bases and J shed 6 bases, with 15 bases lying between them. This sample is part of a study of shared clonotypes between healthy human individuals. V and J are TRBV5-4 and TRBJ2-5; D gene uncertain. The receptor's source is a man aged 18 to 30 in good health. The sequenced material came from naive CD4+ T cells sorted from blood. The subset is: CD45RA+ positively selected. In nucleotides, the CDR3 is TGTGCCAGCAGCTCCTTCGGCCCTGCGAAGACCCAGTACTTC. It translates to CASSSFGPAKTQYF.